The next 28 T cell receptor beta chains were all read from a single sample in a study of blood T cell repertoires in COVID-19 (TCRdb year 2020). To prepare the library, the immunoSEQ multiplex PCR assay was applied. TCRdb re-hosts the immuneACCESS table, in-frame sequences only. Its copies lack some clones; in the studies checked, an unresolved V gene accounts for under half of them, and the cause for the rest is not known. The sample data list more than 250,000 clones, and over 75% of these were observed just once. The top ten constitute 2.2% of the sample. Sequenced sample: PBMCs or T cells enriched from blood (not recorded which). The receptors were sampled from a man aged 25 to 45 who had recovered from COVID-19.

The chain carries TRBV5-4 and TRBJ2-7, with 7 positions matching TRBD1. Germline-derived CDR1 and CDR2 are SGHNT and YYREEE (reference sequence). Trimming cost V 7 bases and J 2 bases; bases outside gene matches: 9. This CDR3 spans 14 amino acids. The CDR3 loop is CASRSTGNTYEQYF. The DNA of the CDR3 is TGTGCCAGCCGCTCGACAGGGAATACCTACGAGCAGTACTTC.

The CDR3 spells CASSRRLESNQPQHF. The DNA for the CDR3 is TGCGCCAGCAGCCGAAGATTGGAGAGCAATCAGCCCCAGCATTTT. V usage is TRBV4-3 and J usage is TRBJ1-5; D is unresolved. The ends were cut back, 4 bases at V and 1 base at J, with 11 bases in the middle. CDR3 length: 15 amino acids. From germline, CDR1 is LGHNA and CDR2 YSLEER.

V usage is TRBV4-3 and J usage is TRBJ1-2; weak D call: TRBD1 (5 bases). Germline V gene data show CDR1 as LGHNA and CDR2 as YSLEER. Trimming shortened V by 3 bases and J by 5 bases, and 16 bases separated the two germline ends. CDR3 length equals 15 residues. The CDR3 sequence is CASSQDWGVGYGYTF. CDR3 bases: TGCGCCAGCAGCCAGGATTGGGGGGTGGGGTATGGCTACACCTTC.

This clone was counted once. This rearrangement joins TRBV10-3 to TRBJ1-1; the match to TRBD1 covers 10 bases. The CDR3 has 14 residues. V was clipped by 7 bases and J by 4 bases; unmatched bases: 6. Germline lookup yields CDR1 ENHRY and CDR2 SYGVKD. DNA of the CDR3: TGTGCCATCAATACTGGACAGGGGGGCACTGAAGCTTTCTTT. As protein: CAINTGQGGTEAFF.

V usage is TRBV19 and J usage is TRBJ2-1; 12 nucleotides agree with TRBD1. With V trimmed by 7 bases and J by 6 bases, 16 bases remained unmatched. The CDR3 is 18 amino acids. Germline lookup yields CDR1 LNHDA and CDR2 SQIVND (reference sequence). This chain's CDR3 is CASKGAGTGGSMGNEQFF. CDR3 DNA: TGTGCCAGTAAAGGAGCCGGGACAGGGGGCTCGATGGGCAATGAGCAGTTCTTC.

This chain links TRBV2 with TRBJ1-2; tentatively, D is TRBD1 (5 bases). The germline CDR1 and CDR2 sequences are SNHLY and FYNNEI. Trimming left V 3 bases short and J 5 bases short, with 13 bases between. The CDR3 length is 14 residues. This CDR3 is CASSESTGPYGYTF. Written as DNA, the CDR3 is TGTGCCAGCAGTGAGTCCACAGGTCCATATGGCTACACCTTC.

The chain couples TRBV7-2 to TRBJ2-5; TRBD2 matches 14 bases. J was trimmed by 5 bases and V by 1 base; bases with no gene match: 9. Germline values: CDR1 SGHTA, CDR2 FQGNSA. The CDR3 extends over 18 amino acids. This CDR3 reads CASSLGLAGGVRVETQYF. The CDR3 region has the DNA TGTGCCAGCAGCTTAGGACTAGCGGGGGGGGTCCGGGTGGAGACCCAGTACTTC.

This chain links TRBV27 with TRBJ2-7; 7 positions match TRBD1. V lost 6 bases to trimming and J lost 12 bases; unmatched junction nucleotides: 20. Per germline, CDR1 MNHEY and CDR2 SMNVEV (reference sequence). This CDR3 has 15 residues. CDR3 protein: CASRLTGTANPLRYF. DNA for the CDR3: TGTGCCAGCAGACTTACAGGGACAGCAAATCCCCTTCGGTACTTC.

The chain is built from TRBV7-3 and TRBJ1-1, with D perhaps matching TRBD1 (6 bases). CDR1 is SGHTA, CDR2 FQGTGA, per germline. Trimming stripped 6 bases from V and 2 bases from J, with 10 bases between. This CDR3 has 13 residues. For the CDR3, the DNA is TGTGCCAGCAGTTCGGACAGTAACACTGAAGCTTTCTTT. It is translated as CASSSDSNTEAFF.

The chain joins TRBV7-2 to TRBJ1-4; D is unclear. This CDR3 is 13 amino acids long. Trimming took 1 base from V and 5 from J, leaving 5 bases between them. Germline lookup yields CDR1 SGHTA and CDR2 FQGNSA. The CDR3 nucleotides read TGTGCCAGCAGCTTAGAGCTGAATGAAAAACTGTTTTTT. Its translation is CASSLELNEKLFF. Full variable domain (outside the CDR3, taken from reference TRBV7-2 and TRBJ1-4): GAGVSQSPSNKVTEKGKDVELRCDPISGHTALYWYRQSLGQGLEFLIYFQGNSAPDKSGLPSDRFSAERTGGSVSTLTIQRTQQEDSAVYLCASSLELNEKLFFGSGTQLSVL.

The V call is TRBV7-2, the J call TRBJ2-3, with unresolved D. This CDR3 is built from 12 residues. The ends were cut back, 5 bases at V and 2 bases at J, with 5 bases in the middle. Germline CDR1 reads SGHTA; CDR2 reads FQGNSA. CDR3 loop: CASSPYTDTQYF. CDR3 nucleotides: TGTGCCAGCAGCCCTTACACAGATACGCAGTATTTT.

The chain carries TRBV13 and TRBJ1-1; 10 nucleotides line up with TRBD1. The germline gives CDR1 PRHDT, CDR2 FYEKMQ (reference sequence). The CDR3 loop spans 15 amino acids. V lost 3 bases and J lost 5; bases outside the gene matches: 6. CDR3 DNA: TGTGCCAGCAGCTTCCGACAGGGGGCAGGGACTGAAGCTTTCTTT. Residues: CASSFRQGAGTEAFF.

J is TRBJ1-2 and V is TRBV29-1, with D maybe TRBD1 (5 bases). V was cut by 4 bases and J by 2 bases, with 11 bases left in between. This CDR3 is 13 amino acids long. Germline V gene sequence: CDR1 SQVTM, CDR2 ANQGSEA. CDR3 region: CSVAMGPNYGYTF. The CDR3 DNA reads TGCAGCGTTGCCATGGGGCCGAACTATGGCTACACCTTC.

The rearrangement links TRBV12-3 or TRBV12-4 to TRBJ1-4; D gene uncertain. The CDR3 runs 11 residues. Trimming took off 4 bases at V and 10 bases at J, with 7 bases between the two ends. CDR3 in DNA: TGTGCCAGCAGTTACCCGGGAAAACTGTTTTTT. This sequence encodes CASSYPGKLFF.

The V gene is TRBV7-3, the J gene TRBJ2-3, with 14 nucleotides matching TRBD2. Unmatched junction bases numbered 5, after V lost 5 bases and J lost 7 bases. The CDR3 has 15 amino acids. Germline loops: CDR1 SGHTA, CDR2 FQGTGA. The CDR3 spells CASSPGTSGGYTQYF. The CDR3 bases are TGTGCCAGCAGCCCCGGGACTAGCGGGGGTTATACGCAGTATTTT.

V is TRBV7-9 and J is TRBJ1-1, with a tentative D call TRBD1 (5 bases). V was pared by 1 base and J by 5 bases, with 14 bases between. Germline CDR1 reads SEHNR; CDR2 reads FQNEAQ (reference sequence). The CDR3 covers 15 residues. CDR3 nucleotides: TGTGCCAGCAGCTTAGTGGGCAGGGCTTGGACTGAAGCTTTCTTT. Translating it yields CASSLVGRAWTEAFF.

The rearrangement links TRBV19 to TRBJ2-7; D is perhaps TRBD2 (5 bases). Germline V gene sequence: CDR1 LNHDA, CDR2 SQIVND (reference sequence). The length of the CDR3 is 14 residues. V lost 1 base, J lost 4 bases, and 11 bases lay in between. The CDR3 loop is CASSIVMGSYEQYF. CDR3 nucleotide sequence: TGTGCCAGTAGTATAGTTATGGGGAGTTACGAGCAGTACTTC.

In DNA form, the CDR3 reads TGCAGCGTTGAAGAACAGTATGGCTACACCTTC. Translating gives CSVEEQYGYTF. The rearrangement links TRBV29-1 to TRBJ1-2; D gene unclear. V gave up 0 bases and J gave up 5 bases, with 4 bases separating them. Germline lookup yields CDR1 SQVTM and CDR2 ANQGSEA. The CDR3 has 11 amino acids.

The genes are TRBV4-2 and TRBJ2-3; TRBD2 aligns across 7 bases. This CDR3 has 15 residues. Germline V gives CDR1 LGHNA, CDR2 YNFKEQ. V shed 6 bases, J shed 3 bases, and the junction held 9 bases outside the gene matches. In DNA, the CDR3 is TGTGCCAGCAGGGTTAGCCTAGCGGATACAGATACGCAGTATTTT. This translates into CASRVSLADTDTQYF.

The CDR3 region is CASSPPGLATAKNIQYF. The CDR3, as DNA: TGTGCCAGTAGTCCCCCCGGACTAGCTACAGCCAAAAACATTCAGTACTTC. V and J are TRBV19 and TRBJ2-4, with 8 bases aligning to TRBD2. V gave up 5 bases and J gave up 0 bases; unmatched junction bases: 9. Germline V gene sequence: CDR1 LNHDA, CDR2 SQIVND (reference sequence). The CDR3 runs to 17 residues. The variable domain in full, with the rest retrieved from reference TRBV19 and TRBJ2-4, is DGGITQSPKYLFRKEGQNVTLSCEQNLNHDAMYWYRQDPGQGLRLIYYSQIVNDFQKGDIAEGYSVSREKKESFPLTVTSAQKNPTAFYLCASSPPGLATAKNIQYFGAGTRLSVL.

This clone was seen a single time. The chain has TRBV27 and TRBJ2-5; 10 bases are a match to TRBD2. The CDR3 is 19 amino acids. Germline V gene sequence: CDR1 MNHEY, CDR2 SMNVEV (reference sequence). V was pared by 7 bases and J by 0 bases, with 17 bases of the junction left unmatched. The CDR3 DNA reads as TGTGCCAGCAAGCCCCCATTAGCGGGGGGCAATTCGTACCAAGAGACCCAGTACTTC. Its protein is CASKPPLAGGNSYQETQYF.

The CDR3 nucleotides read TGTGCCAGCAGCCAGGACAGGGGAGGCTATGGCTACACCTTC. Translated, it gives CASSQDRGGYGYTF. The V call is TRBV2, the J call TRBJ1-2, with 9 bases aligning to TRBD1. The CDR3 runs 14 residues. V was clipped by 6 bases and J by 4 bases; unmatched bases: 6. The germline V gene has CDR1 SNHLY and CDR2 FYNNEI.

The V gene is TRBV9, the J gene TRBJ2-3; maybe TRBD2 (5 bases). The CDR3 sequence is 14 residues long. Germline values: CDR1 SGDLS, CDR2 YYNGEE. V gave up 4 bases and J gave up 0 bases, with 9 bases separating them. DNA of the CDR3: TGTGCCAGCAGCAAGGACTTGAGCACAGATACGCAGTATTTT. As protein: CASSKDLSTDTQYF.

Points on this clone: Other DNA sequences in the same sample also yield this CDR3. This chain joins TRBV9 and TRBJ2-3; the D gene is possibly TRBD1 (6 bases). The CDR3 runs 11 residues. Per the germline V gene, CDR1 is SGDLS and CDR2 is YYNGEE. The germline V and J ends were trimmed by 7 bases and 6 bases, with 9 bases remaining between them. In DNA, the CDR3 is TGTGCCAGCGCTAGGGGGGATACGCAGTATTTT. This translates into CASARGDTQYF.

This chain joins TRBV10-1 and TRBJ1-1; a weak D match, TRBD1 (6 bases). Trimming pared 10 bases from V and 4 bases from J, leaving 16 bases between. The germline V gene encodes CDR1 WNHNN and CDR2 SYGVQD (reference sequence). This CDR3 comprises 13 residues. CDR3: CATTTGHTTEAFF. Written as DNA, the CDR3 is TGCGCCACCACGACAGGACACACCACTGAAGCTTTCTTT.

CDR3 sequence reads: CASSLQASNSPLHF. The CDR3 DNA reads as TGTGCCAGCAGCCTCCAGGCCTCGAATTCACCCCTCCACTTT. The chain is built from TRBV6-4 and TRBJ1-6, with D unclear. CDR3 length: 14 residues. The germline V gene has CDR1 MRHNA and CDR2 SNTAGT. The V gene lost 6 bases and the J gene lost 7 bases, with 13 bases spanning the gap.

The chain combines TRBV5-4 with TRBJ2-1; TRBD1 matches at 8 bases. The germline V gene encodes CDR1 SGHNT and CDR2 YYREEE (reference sequence). The CDR3 has 15 amino acids. The V and J ends lost 4 bases and 5 bases, in that order; junction bases with no gene match: 8. The CDR3 coding sequence is TGTGCCAGCAGCCCCTCCTGGACAGGGAACAATGAGCAGTTCTTC. Translating it yields CASSPSWTGNNEQFF. Full variable domain (remainder filled in from reference TRBV5-4 and TRBJ2-1): ETGVTQSPTHLIKTRGQQVTLRCSSQSGHNTVSWYQQALGQGPQFIFQYYREEENGRGNFPPRFSGLQFPNYSSELNVNALELDDSALYLCASSPSWTGNNEQFFGPGTRLTVL.

This chain connects TRBV6-5 to TRBJ1-5; no clear D gene. Between the trimmed V and J ends, which lost 0 bases and 0 bases, there was a span of 6 bases. Germline CDR1 reads MNHEY; CDR2 reads SVGAGI. CDR3 size: 15 residues. The CDR3: CASSYSADSNQPQHF. CDR3 nucleotide sequence: TGTGCCAGCAGTTACTCCGCAGATAGCAATCAGCCCCAGCATTTT.